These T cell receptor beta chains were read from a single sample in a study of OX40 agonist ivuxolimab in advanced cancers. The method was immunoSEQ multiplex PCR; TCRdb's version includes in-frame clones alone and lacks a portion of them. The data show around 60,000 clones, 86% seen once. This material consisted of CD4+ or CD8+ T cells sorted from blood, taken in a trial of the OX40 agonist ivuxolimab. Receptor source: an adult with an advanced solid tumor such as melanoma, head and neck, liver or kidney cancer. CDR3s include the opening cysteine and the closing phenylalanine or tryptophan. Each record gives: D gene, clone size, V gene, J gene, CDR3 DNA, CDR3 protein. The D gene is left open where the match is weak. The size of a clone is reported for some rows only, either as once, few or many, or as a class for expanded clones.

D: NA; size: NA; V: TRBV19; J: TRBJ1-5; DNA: TGTGCCAGTAGTAGACAGGTAACAGCAATTCAGCCCCAGCATTTT; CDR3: CASSRQVTAIQPQHF
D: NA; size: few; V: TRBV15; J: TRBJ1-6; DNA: TGTGCCACCAGCAGGTACTCCGGGGGGGCCTCACCCCTCCACTTT; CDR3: CATSRYSGGASPLHF
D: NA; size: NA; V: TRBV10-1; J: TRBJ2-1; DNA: TGCGCCAGCAGTGATTATGGTGAGCAGTTCTTC; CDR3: CASSDYGEQFF
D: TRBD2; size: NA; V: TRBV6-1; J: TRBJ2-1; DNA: TGTGCCAGCAGTGGAGGACTAGCAACCTACAATGAGCAGTTCTTC; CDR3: CASSGGLATYNEQFF
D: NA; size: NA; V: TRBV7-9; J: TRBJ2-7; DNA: TGTGCCAGCAGCTTAGCGGGGCGCTACGAGCAGTACTTC; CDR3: CASSLAGRYEQYF
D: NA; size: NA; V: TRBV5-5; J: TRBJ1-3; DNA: TGTGCCAGCAGCTTGGCAGGAAACACCATATATTTT; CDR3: CASSLAGNTIYF
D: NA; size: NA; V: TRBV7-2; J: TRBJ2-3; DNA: TGTGCCAGCAGCTCGGGCCCTCTCACAGATACGCAGTATTTT; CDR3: CASSSGPLTDTQYF
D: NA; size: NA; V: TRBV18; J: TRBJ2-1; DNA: TGTGCCAGCTCACCGGGTAGGAGAGAGCAGTTCTTC; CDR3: CASSPGRREQFF
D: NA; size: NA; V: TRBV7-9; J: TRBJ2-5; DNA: TGTGCCAGCAGCCTAGGGACCCGATTGGGAGAGACCCAGTACTTC; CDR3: CASSLGTRLGETQYF
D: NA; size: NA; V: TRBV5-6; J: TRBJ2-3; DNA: TGTGCCAGCAGCTTGAGGAGCACAGATACGCAGTATTTT; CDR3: CASSLRSTDTQYF